The next 4 T cell receptor beta chains were all read from a single sample in a study of shared clonotypes between healthy human individuals. Repertoires were generated with immunoSEQ multiplex PCR, while TCRdb's copy carries only in-frame clones and drops some. In the table there are about 2.3 million clones, under 95% of which are singletons. Material for sequencing was naive CD4+ T cells from PBMCs. Subset in this sample: CD45RA+ positively selected. All receptors derive from a man between 18 and 35 years old in good health. Some clones in this sample may be carry-over from other donors' samples.

The chain is built from TRBV2 and TRBJ2-5; D possibly matches TRBD1 or TRBD2 (7 bases each). The V gene lost 4 bases and the J gene lost 7 bases, with 16 bases spanning the gap. Germline V gives CDR1 SNHLY, CDR2 FYNNEI. This CDR3 contains 14 residues. The CDR3 DNA reads TGTGCCAGCAGTGCCGCCGACAGGGAGGGGACCCAGTACTTC. This translates into CASSAADREGTQYF.

The chain is built from TRBV7-2 and TRBJ1-1; no firm D call. V was pared by 1 base and J by 7 bases, with 16 bases between. The CDR3 length is 15 residues. The V gene's germline CDR1 is SGHTA and CDR2 FQGNSA. In DNA, the CDR3 is TGTGCCAGCAGCTTAGACTCTGGACTCTCGGATGAAGCTTTCTTT. Translation: CASSLDSGLSDEAFF.

In DNA form, the CDR3 reads TGTGCCACTATACCGACTAGCGGGAGCGATGAGCAGTTCTTC. Protein: CATIPTSGSDEQFF. This chain connects TRBV2 to TRBJ2-1; 12 positions match TRBD2. CDR3 length: 14 residues. Germline CDR1 SNHLY, CDR2 FYNNEI. V shed 10 bases, J shed 8 bases, and the junction held 9 bases outside the gene matches. Based on the CDR3 plus reference TRBV2 and TRBJ2-1, the full variable domain is EPEVTQTPSHQVTQMGQEVILRCVPISNHLYFYWYRQILGQKVEFLVSFYNNEISEKSEIFDDQFSVERPDGSNFTLKIRSTKLEDSAMYFCATIPTSGSDEQFFGPGTRLTVL.

The chain is built from TRBV15 and TRBJ1-3, with 7 bases aligning to TRBD1. This CDR3 is 15 amino acids long. Germline lookup yields CDR1 LNHNV and CDR2 YYDKDF (reference sequence). With 4 bases clipped from V and 0 bases from J, the junction kept 3 bases outside the gene matches. The CDR3 here is CATSTDRFSGNTIYF. CDR3 nucleotides: TGTGCCACCAGCACGGACAGGTTCTCTGGAAACACCATATATTTT. The whole variable domain, filled in from reference TRBV15 and TRBJ1-3, reads DAMVIQNPRYQVTQFGKPVTLSCSQTLNHNVMYWYQQKSSQAPKLLFHYYDKDFNNEADTPDNFQSRRPNTSFCFLDIRSPGLGDTAMYLCATSTDRFSGNTIYFGEGSWLTVV.